This T cell receptor (beta chain) was identified in a study of identical twins. A note on this clonotype: This could be a read error, since a much larger clone is one nucleotide away.

One entry per CDR3 protein results from TCRdb running MiXCR on the 5' RACE reads. Altogether approximately 690,000 distinct CDR3 sequences are present, less than 7% being singletons, with the ten largest covering roughly 2%. Everyone who donated was a healthy Caucasian. The CDR3 contains 14 residues. Germline V gene sequence: CDR1 MDHEN, CDR2 SYDVKM. This clonotype originated in a young man in good health. Specimen: naive T cells sorted from blood. The chain carries TRBV28 and TRBJ2-5; TRBD2 matches 12 bases. The CDR3 sequence is CVSSSGLAGRDQYF. The CDR3, as DNA: TGTGTCAGCAGTTCAGGACTAGCGGGAAGGGACCAGTACTTC.